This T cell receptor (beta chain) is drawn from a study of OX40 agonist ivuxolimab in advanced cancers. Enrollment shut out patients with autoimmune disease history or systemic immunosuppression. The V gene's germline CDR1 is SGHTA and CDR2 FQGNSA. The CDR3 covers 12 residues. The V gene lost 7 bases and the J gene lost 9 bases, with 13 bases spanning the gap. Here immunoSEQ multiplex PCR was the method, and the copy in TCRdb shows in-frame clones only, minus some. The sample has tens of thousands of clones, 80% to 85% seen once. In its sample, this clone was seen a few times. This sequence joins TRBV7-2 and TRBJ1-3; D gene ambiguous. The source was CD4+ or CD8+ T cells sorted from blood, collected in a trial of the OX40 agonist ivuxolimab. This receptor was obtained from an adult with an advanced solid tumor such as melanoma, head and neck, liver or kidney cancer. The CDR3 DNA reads TGTGCCAGCACCCCCCCGAAGGGCACCATATATTTT. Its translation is CASTPPKGTIYF.